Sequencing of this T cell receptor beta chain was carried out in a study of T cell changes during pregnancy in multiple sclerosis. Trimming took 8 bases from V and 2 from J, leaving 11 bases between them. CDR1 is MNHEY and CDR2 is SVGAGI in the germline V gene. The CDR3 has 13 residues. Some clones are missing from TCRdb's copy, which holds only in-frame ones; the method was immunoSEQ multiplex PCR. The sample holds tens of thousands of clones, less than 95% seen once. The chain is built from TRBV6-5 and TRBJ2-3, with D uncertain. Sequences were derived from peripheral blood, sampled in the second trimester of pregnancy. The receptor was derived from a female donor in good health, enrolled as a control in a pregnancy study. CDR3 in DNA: TGTGCCAGCGCAATCCTAAACACAGATACGCAGTATTTT. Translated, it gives CASAILNTDTQYF.